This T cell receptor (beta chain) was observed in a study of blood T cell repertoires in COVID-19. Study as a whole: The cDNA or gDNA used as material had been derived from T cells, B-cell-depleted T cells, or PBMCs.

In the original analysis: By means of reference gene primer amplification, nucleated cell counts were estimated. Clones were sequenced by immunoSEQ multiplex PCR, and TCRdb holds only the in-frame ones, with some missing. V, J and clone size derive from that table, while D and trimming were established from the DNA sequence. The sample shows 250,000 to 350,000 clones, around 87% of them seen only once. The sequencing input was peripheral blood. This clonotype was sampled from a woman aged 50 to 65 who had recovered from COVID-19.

The CDR3 sequence: CASSRASTNRGRDEQFF. CDR3 DNA: TGTGCCAGCAGCCGGGCATCGACTAACAGGGGCCGTGATGAGCAGTTCTTC. V and J are TRBV3-1 (or the pseudogene TRBV3-2) and TRBJ2-1; TRBD1 agrees at 7 bases. The germline gives CDR1 LGHDT, CDR2 YNNKEL (reference sequence). The CDR3 totals 17 residues. Trimming cost V 4 bases and J 8 bases; bases outside gene matches: 17.